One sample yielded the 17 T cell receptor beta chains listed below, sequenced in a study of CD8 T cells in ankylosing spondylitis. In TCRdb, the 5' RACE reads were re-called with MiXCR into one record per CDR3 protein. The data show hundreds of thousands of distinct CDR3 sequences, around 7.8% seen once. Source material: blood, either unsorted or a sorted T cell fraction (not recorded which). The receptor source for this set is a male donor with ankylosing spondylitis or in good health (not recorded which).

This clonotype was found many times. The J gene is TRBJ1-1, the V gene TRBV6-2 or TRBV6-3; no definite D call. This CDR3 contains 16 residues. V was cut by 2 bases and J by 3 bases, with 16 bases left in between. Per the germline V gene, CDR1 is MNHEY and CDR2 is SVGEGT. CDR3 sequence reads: CASSYLSIPGHTEAFF. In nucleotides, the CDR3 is TGTGCCAGCAGTTACCTCTCTATCCCTGGGCACACTGAAGCTTTCTTT.

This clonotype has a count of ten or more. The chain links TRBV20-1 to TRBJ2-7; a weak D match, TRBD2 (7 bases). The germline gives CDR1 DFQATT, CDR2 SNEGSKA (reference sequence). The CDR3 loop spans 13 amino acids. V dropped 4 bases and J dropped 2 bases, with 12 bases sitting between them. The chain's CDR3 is CSAIRGATYEQYF. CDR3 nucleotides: TGCAGTGCTATACGGGGGGCCACCTACGAGCAGTACTTC.

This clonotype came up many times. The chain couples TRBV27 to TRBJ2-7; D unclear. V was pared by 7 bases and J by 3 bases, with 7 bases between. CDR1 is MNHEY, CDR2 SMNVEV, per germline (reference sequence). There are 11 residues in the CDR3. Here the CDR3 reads CASKDNYEQYF. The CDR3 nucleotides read TGTGCCAGCAAAGACAACTACGAGCAGTACTTC.

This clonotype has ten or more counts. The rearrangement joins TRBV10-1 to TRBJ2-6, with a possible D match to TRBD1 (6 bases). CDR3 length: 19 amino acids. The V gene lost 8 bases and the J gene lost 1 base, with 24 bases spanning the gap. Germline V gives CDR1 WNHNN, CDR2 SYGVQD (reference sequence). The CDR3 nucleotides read TGCGCCAGCCAGAGCCAACAGGGTTCCTTTTCTTCTGGGGCCAACGTCCTGACTTTC. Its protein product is CASQSQQGSFSSGANVLTF.

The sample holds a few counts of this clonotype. The DNA of the CDR3 is TGTGCCTGGGGACAGGCCAACACCATATATTTT. This gives the protein CAWGQANTIYF. The chain uses TRBV30 and TRBJ1-3; 7 bases match TRBD1. Trimming at V came to 5 bases and at J to 7 bases, leaving 2 bases not matched to a gene. The CDR3 has 11 amino acids. The V gene's germline CDR1 is GTSNPN and CDR2 SVGIG (reference sequence).

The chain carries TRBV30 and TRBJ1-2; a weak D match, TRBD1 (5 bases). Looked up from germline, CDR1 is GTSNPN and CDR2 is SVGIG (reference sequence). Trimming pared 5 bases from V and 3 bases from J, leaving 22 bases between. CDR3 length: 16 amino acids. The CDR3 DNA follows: TGTGCCTGGTATGGAAACAAACAAGGGGACCACTATGGCTACACCTTC. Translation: CAWYGNKQGDHYGYTF. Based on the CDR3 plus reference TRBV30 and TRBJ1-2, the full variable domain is SQTIHQWPATLVQPVGSPLSLECTVEGTSNPNLYWYRQAAGRGLQLLFYSVGIGQISSEVPQNLSASRPQDRQFILSSKKLLLSDSGFYLCAWYGNKQGDHYGYTFGSGTRLTVV.

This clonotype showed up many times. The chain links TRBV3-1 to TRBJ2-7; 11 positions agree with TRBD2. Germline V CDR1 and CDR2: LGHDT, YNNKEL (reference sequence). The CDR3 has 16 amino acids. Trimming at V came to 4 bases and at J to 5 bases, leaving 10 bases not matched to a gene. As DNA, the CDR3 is TGTGCCAGCAGCCCGAGGTCCCTAGCGGGAGGTAACGAGCAGTACTTC. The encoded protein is CASSPRSLAGGNEQYF.

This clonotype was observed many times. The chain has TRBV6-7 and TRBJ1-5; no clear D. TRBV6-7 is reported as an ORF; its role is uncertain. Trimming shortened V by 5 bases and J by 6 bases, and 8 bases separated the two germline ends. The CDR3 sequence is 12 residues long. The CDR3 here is CASSHRRQPQHF. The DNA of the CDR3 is TGTGCCAGCAGTCATCGGCGTCAGCCCCAGCATTTT.

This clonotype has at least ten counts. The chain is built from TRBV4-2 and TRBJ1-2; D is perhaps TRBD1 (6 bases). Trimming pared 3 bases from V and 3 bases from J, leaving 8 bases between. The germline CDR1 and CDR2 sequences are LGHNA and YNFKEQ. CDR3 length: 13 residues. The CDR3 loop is CASSQKGDYGYTF. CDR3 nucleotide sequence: TGTGCCAGCAGCCAGAAGGGGGACTATGGCTACACCTTC.

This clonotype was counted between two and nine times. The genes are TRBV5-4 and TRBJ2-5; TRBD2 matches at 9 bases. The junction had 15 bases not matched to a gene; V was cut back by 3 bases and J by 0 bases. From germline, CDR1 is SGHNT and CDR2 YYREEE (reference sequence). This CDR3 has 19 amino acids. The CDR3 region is CASSSYMVAGETYQETQYF. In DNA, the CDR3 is TGTGCCAGCAGCTCTTACATGGTAGCGGGAGAAACTTACCAAGAGACCCAGTACTTC.

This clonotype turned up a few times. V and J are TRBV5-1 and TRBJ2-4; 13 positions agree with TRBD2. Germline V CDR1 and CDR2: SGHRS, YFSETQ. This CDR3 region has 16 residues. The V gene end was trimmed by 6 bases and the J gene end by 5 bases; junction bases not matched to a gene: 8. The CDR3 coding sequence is TGCGCCAGCACCCCACTAGCGGGGGGGCCGGAAAACATTCAGTACTTC. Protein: CASTPLAGGPENIQYF.

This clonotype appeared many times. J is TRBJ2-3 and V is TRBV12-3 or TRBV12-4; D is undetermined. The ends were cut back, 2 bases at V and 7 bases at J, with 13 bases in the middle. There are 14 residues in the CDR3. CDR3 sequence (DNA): TGTGCCAGCAGTTTATTCCCTTCCCTTCATACGCAGTATTTT. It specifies CASSLFPSLHTQYF.

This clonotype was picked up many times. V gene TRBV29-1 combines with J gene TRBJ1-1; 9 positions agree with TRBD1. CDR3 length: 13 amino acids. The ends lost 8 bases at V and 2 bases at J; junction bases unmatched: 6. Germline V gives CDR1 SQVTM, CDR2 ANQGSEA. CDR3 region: CSIWTGANTEAFF. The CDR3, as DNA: TGCAGCATATGGACAGGGGCTAACACTGAAGCTTTCTTT.

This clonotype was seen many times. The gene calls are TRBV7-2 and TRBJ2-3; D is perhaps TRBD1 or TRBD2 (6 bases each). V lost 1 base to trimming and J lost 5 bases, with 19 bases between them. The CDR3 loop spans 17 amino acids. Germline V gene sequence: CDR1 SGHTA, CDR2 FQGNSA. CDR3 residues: CASSLGKRSKGGDTQYF. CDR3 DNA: TGTGCCAGCAGCTTAGGCAAGCGGTCAAAGGGGGGAGATACGCAGTATTTT.

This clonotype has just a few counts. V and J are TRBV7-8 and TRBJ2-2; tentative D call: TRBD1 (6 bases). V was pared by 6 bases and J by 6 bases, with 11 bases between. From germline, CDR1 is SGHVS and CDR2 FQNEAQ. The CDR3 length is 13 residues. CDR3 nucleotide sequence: TGTGCCAGCAGTACCGGACAGCCCGGGGAGCTGTTTTTT. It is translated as CASSTGQPGELFF.

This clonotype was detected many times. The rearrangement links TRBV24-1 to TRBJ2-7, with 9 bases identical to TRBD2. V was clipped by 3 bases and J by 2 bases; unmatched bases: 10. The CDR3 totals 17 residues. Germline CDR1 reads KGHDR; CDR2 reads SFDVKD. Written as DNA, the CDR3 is TGTGCCACCAGTGATGGCGGTTTAGCGGGAGATACCTACGAGCAGTACTTC. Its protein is CATSDGGLAGDTYEQYF.

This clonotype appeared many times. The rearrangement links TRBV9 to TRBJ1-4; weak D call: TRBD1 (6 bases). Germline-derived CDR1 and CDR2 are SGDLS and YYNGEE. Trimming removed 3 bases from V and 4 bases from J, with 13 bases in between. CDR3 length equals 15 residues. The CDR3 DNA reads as TGTGCCAGCAGCGCTCAGGGGAGCGGTAATGAAAAACTGTTTTTT. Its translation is CASSAQGSGNEKLFF.